The clone carrying this TCR beta chain showed up just a few times. No antigen is known for it. This specimen belongs to a study of T-cell reconstitution after alpha-beta-depleted transplantation in children. General study points: Surviving recipient T cells and thymic progenitors produced the high day-60 TCRbeta diversity seen in some patients. As was reported, about two months after transplant, alpha-beta T cells came from several hundred expanded graft clones.

Trimming at V came to 7 bases and at J to 8 bases, leaving 14 bases not matched to a gene. This CDR3 contains 15 residues. Construction of the TCRbeta library involved unique molecular identifiers. TCRdb itself ran the PCR reads through MiXCR, one entry per CDR3 protein. The sample contains more than 100,000 distinct CDR3 sequences, 23% of which appear only once. This chain joins TRBV12-3 or TRBV12-4 and TRBJ1-2; 9 positions match TRBD1. The clonotype originates from a male patient between 2 and 10 years old who had a stem cell transplant for chronic granulomatous disease, so the T cells may come from the graft donor. The source material was PBMCs, mostly from graft donor cells, sampled 180 days after TCRalphabeta/CD19-depleted stem cell transplant. CDR3 residues: CASTLQGARGLGYTF. The DNA of the CDR3 is TGTGCCAGCACTCTACAGGGGGCGCGAGGTCTGGGCTACACCTTC.